The rows below give T cell receptor beta chains drawn from one sample of a study of T cell responses to AZD1222 COVID-19 vaccine. Data came from immunoSEQ multiplex PCR; TCRdb stores just in-frame clones and leaves some out. The profile shows more than 85,000 clones, over 75% of them singletons. The material was peripheral blood, obtained on day 0 of AZD1222 vaccination. The receptor source for this set is an adult in good health. The CDR3 runs from the conserved cysteine through the conserved F or W. Fields, in order: clone size, D gene, J gene, V gene, CDR3 protein, CDR3 DNA. The D gene is left open where the match is weak. Size is omitted from some rows. Given values are once, few, many or a class for expanded clones.

NA	NA	TRBJ2-3	TRBV21-1	CASPAAGTRNTDTQYF	TGTGCCAGCCCCGCGGCCGGGACACGGAACACAGATACGCAGTATTTT
NA	TRBD2	TRBJ2-1	TRBV18	CASSPNGRENNEQFF	TGTGCCAGCTCACCGAACGGGAGGGAAAACAATGAGCAGTTCTTC
NA	NA	TRBJ2-1	TRBV18	CASSPLDDPGNEQFF	TGTGCCAGCTCACCTCTAGACGATCCGGGCAATGAGCAGTTCTTC
NA	TRBD1	TRBJ2-5	TRBV5-1	CASSSEWTGRLETQYF	TGCGCCAGCAGCTCAGAGTGGACAGGCAGGTTGGAGACCCAGTACTTC
NA	TRBD1	TRBJ2-1	TRBV2	CASSVDRGSHNEQFF	TGTGCCAGCAGCGTGGACAGGGGGAGCCACAATGAGCAGTTCTTC
NA	TRBD1	TRBJ1-5	TRBV24-1	CATSDRTGSQHF	TGTGCCACCAGTGATCGGACAGGTTCCCAGCATTTT
NA	NA	TRBJ1-6	TRBV28	CASTPESSYNSPLHF	TGTGCCAGCACCCCGGAGAGCTCCTATAATTCACCCCTCCACTTT
NA	NA	TRBJ2-1	TRBV28	CAYSWAGSYNEQFF	TGTGCCTACTCTTGGGCGGGCTCCTACAATGAGCAGTTCTTC
NA	TRBD1	TRBJ1-4	TRBV5-5	CASSSRTGGGNEKLFF	TGTGCCAGCAGCTCGAGAACAGGGGGCGGTAATGAAAAACTGTTTTTT
NA	TRBD1	TRBJ2-1	TRBV19	CASTGAGGSSYNEQFF	TGTGCCAGTACCGGAGCAGGGGGAAGCTCCTACAATGAGCAGTTCTTC
NA	NA	TRBJ2-5	TRBV7-6	CASSLGGLVRETQYF	TGTGCCAGCAGCTTAGGCGGACTGGTCAGAGAGACCCAGTACTTC
NA	NA	TRBJ2-3	TRBV5-1	CASSVSDRTDTQYF	TGCGCCAGCAGCGTTAGCGACCGCACAGATACGCAGTATTTT
NA	NA	TRBJ1-5	TRBV7-2	CASSLGPAGNQPQHF	TGTGCCAGCAGCTTAGGCCCTGCAGGCAATCAGCCCCAGCATTTT
NA	NA	TRBJ1-5	TRBV19	CASSMGRNQPQHF	TGTGCCAGTAGTATGGGGAGGAATCAGCCCCAGCATTTT
NA	NA	TRBJ1-1	TRBV7-3	CASSSTGGEAFF	TGTGCCAGCAGCTCCACGGGCGGTGAAGCTTTCTTT
NA	NA	TRBJ1-4	TRBV5-1	CASSKQDTNEKLFF	TGCGCCAGCAGCAAACAAGACACTAATGAAAAACTGTTTTTT
NA	NA	TRBJ2-3	TRBV19	CASSKGRSTDTQYF	TGTGCCAGTTCAAAGGGGCGGAGCACAGATACGCAGTATTTT
NA	TRBD1	TRBJ1-1	TRBV19	CASTPPDRATEAFF	TGTGCCAGTACCCCACCCGACAGGGCCACTGAAGCTTTCTTT
NA	TRBD1	TRBJ1-5	TRBV18	CASSPGTGVQPQHF	TGTGCCAGCTCACCAGGGACAGGGGTTCAGCCCCAGCATTTT
NA	TRBD1	TRBJ1-5	TRBV28	CASRQGAGSQPQHF	TGTGCCAGCAGACAGGGGGCTGGGAGTCAGCCCCAGCATTTT
NA	TRBD2	TRBJ2-3	TRBV4-2	CASSQDTSGSTDTQYF	TGTGCCAGCAGCCAAGATACTAGCGGTAGCACAGATACGCAGTATTTT
NA	NA	TRBJ1-5	TRBV20-1	CSAGGSNQPQHF	TGCAGTGCTGGTGGTAGCAATCAGCCCCAGCATTTT
NA	TRBD2	TRBJ2-1	TRBV18	CASSPGSGLGASSYNEQFF	TGTGCCAGCTCACCAGGCTCGGGACTAGGTGCAAGCTCCTACAATGAGCAGTTCTTC
NA	TRBD1	TRBJ1-1	TRBV29-1	CSVSRGLVTEAFF	TGCAGCGTTAGCAGGGGGCTGGTCACTGAAGCTTTCTTT
few	TRBD2	TRBJ2-6	TRBV2	CASRGGSSGANVLTF	TGTGCCAGCAGGGGGGGGTCCTCTGGGGCCAACGTCCTGACTTTC
NA	NA	TRBJ1-6	TRBV21-1	CASSMIQIPLHF	TGTGCCAGCAGCATGATACAGATACCCCTCCACTTT
NA	NA	TRBJ1-5	TRBV27	CASSLEGRNQPQHF	TGTGCCAGCAGTTTGGAGGGGCGCAATCAGCCCCAGCATTTT
NA	TRBD1	TRBJ2-5	TRBV28	CASSYYRDRGPTQYF	TGTGCCAGCAGTTACTACCGGGACAGGGGACCGACCCAGTACTTC